Given below is one T cell receptor (beta chain) in context. The sample originates from a study of shared clonotypes between healthy human individuals. The protocol was immunoSEQ multiplex PCR, while the TCRdb copy is restricted to in-frame clones and leaves out a portion. The top ten clones hold 0.89% of a sample with about 1.1 million clones, around 77% of them seen once. Trimming removed 6 bases from V and 5 bases from J; junction bases left unmatched: 8. This CDR3 region has 16 residues. CDR1 KGHSH and CDR2 LQKENI come from the germline V gene. All donors qualified as healthy HIV-negative adults and had experienced no recent acute infections or vaccinations. Division of CD4+ cells produced a CD45RA+ naive subset and a CD45RA-negative memory subset.

This TCR was sampled from a young man in good health. Some clones in this sample may be carry-over from other donors' samples. Material for sequencing was memory CD4+ T cells from PBMCs. Documented subset: CD45RA-negative fraction. The rearrangement links TRBV18 to TRBJ2-1; TRBD2 matches at 12 bases. The CDR3 loop reads CASSPRLAGVDNEQFF. CDR3 nucleotide sequence: TGTGCCAGCTCCCCCCGACTAGCGGGAGTCGACAATGAGCAGTTCTTC. The full variable domain, completed using reference TRBV18 and TRBJ2-1, is NAGVMQNPRHLVRRRGQEARLRCSPMKGHSHVYWYRQLPEEGLKFMVYLQKENIIDESGMPKERFSAEFPKEGPSILRIQQVVRGDSAAYFCASSPRLAGVDNEQFFGPGTRLTVL.